Following are 23 T cell receptor beta chains from one sample sequenced in a study of beta chain features in type 1 diabetes. The authors reverse transcribed all of the isolated RNA, so sequencing captured expressed TCRB transcripts. Here immunoSEQ multiplex PCR was the method, and the copy in TCRdb shows in-frame clones only, minus some. The repertoire consists of 350,000 to 450,000 clones, with 14% occurring once and the leading ten covering 0.035% to 0.04%. Sequencing was done on a sample of naive CD4+ T cells from blood. The receptors come from a man aged 30 to 39 in good health.

This clone was picked up a small number of times. CDR3 protein: CASSQDLLHHSGNTIYF. In nucleotides, the CDR3 is TGCGCCAGCAGCCAAGACTTGCTCCACCACTCTGGAAACACCATATATTTT. The genes are TRBV4-3 and TRBJ1-3; D not resolved. The CDR3 totals 17 residues. Trimming pared 0 bases from V and 0 bases from J, leaving 12 bases between. Germline V gene data show CDR1 as LGHNA and CDR2 as YSLEER.

The rearrangement uses TRBV4-1 and TRBJ2-3; the match to TRBD2 covers 11 bases. V shed 0 bases and J 0 bases; nucleotides not matched to a gene: 11. The CDR3 spans 20 residues. Per germline, CDR1 MGHRA and CDR2 YSYEKL. This chain's CDR3 is CASSQDGGLAGGASTDTQYF. Here the CDR3 DNA reads TGCGCCAGCAGCCAAGATGGAGGCCTAGCGGGAGGCGCTAGCACAGATACGCAGTATTTT.

The rearrangement joins TRBV7-2 to TRBJ1-2; D remains unclear. The CDR3 contains 12 residues. The germline V and J ends were trimmed by 2 bases and 2 bases, with 3 bases remaining between them. CDR1 SGHTA and CDR2 FQGNSA come from the germline V gene. Here the CDR3 DNA reads TGTGCCAGCAGCTTAAGGAACTATGGCTACACCTTC. Residues: CASSLRNYGYTF.

This clone has only a few counts. The rearrangement uses TRBV11-2 and TRBJ2-7; no firm D call. The CDR3 contains 11 residues. Germline V gene data show CDR1 as SGHAT and CDR2 as FQNNGV. V dropped 2 bases and J dropped 5 bases, with 4 bases sitting between them. This CDR3 reads CASSLWNEQYF. CDR3 nucleotides: TGTGCCAGCAGCTTATGGAACGAGCAGTACTTC.

V gene TRBV4-1 combines with J gene TRBJ2-7; D is perhaps TRBD1 (6 bases). V was pared by 5 bases and J by 5 bases, with 19 bases between. Germline CDR1 and CDR2: MGHRA and YSYEKL. The CDR3 length is 15 residues. CDR3 loop: CASSVRDTLVDEQYF. CDR3 bases: TGCGCCAGCAGCGTTCGGGACACTCTTGTAGACGAGCAGTACTTC.

The genes are TRBV28 and TRBJ1-5; D is uncertain. V lost 6 bases and J 5 bases, leaving 8 bases between the germline ends. CDR3 size: 12 residues. CDR1 and CDR2 (germline): MDHEN, SYDVKM. CDR3 loop: CASSENDQPQHF. The CDR3 DNA sequence: TGTGCCAGCAGCGAGAATGATCAGCCCCAGCATTTT.

This chain joins TRBV7-6 and TRBJ1-1, with a tentative D call TRBD1 (6 bases). V lost 3 bases to trimming and J lost 4 bases, with 15 bases between them. The CDR3 runs 15 residues. CDR1 and CDR2 from the germline V gene are SGHVS and FNYEAQ. CDR3 sequence (DNA): TGTGCCAGCAGCTTCCAGGGGCGCTCGGGCACTGAAGCTTTCTTT. Translation gives CASSFQGRSGTEAFF. The full variable domain, with the rest looked up from reference TRBV7-6 and TRBJ1-1, is GAGVSQSPRYKVTKRGQDVALRCDPISGHVSLYWYRQALGQGPEFLTYFNYEAQQDKSGLPNDRFSAERPEGSISTLTIQRTEQRDSAMYRCASSFQGRSGTEAFFGQGTRLTVV.

This sequence joins TRBV7-2 and TRBJ2-7; D remains unclear. This CDR3 is built from 13 residues. Between the trimmed V and J ends, which lost 5 bases and 2 bases, there was a span of 10 bases. Germline CDR1 SGHTA, CDR2 FQGNSA. CDR3 protein: CASSLRVAYEQYF. The CDR3, as DNA: TGTGCCAGCAGCCTACGGGTCGCCTACGAGCAGTACTTC. Together with reference TRBV7-2 and TRBJ2-7, the CDR3 gives the full variable domain: GAGVSQSPSNKVTEKGKDVELRCDPISGHTALYWYRQSLGQGLEFLIYFQGNSAPDKSGLPSDRFSAERTGGSVSTLTIQRTQQEDSAVYLCASSLRVAYEQYFGPGTRLTVT.

In this sample, this clone turned up a few times. The V call is TRBV10-3, the J call TRBJ2-7, with TRBD1 matching 9 bases. Germline V lookup: CDR1 ENHRY, CDR2 SYGVKD. This CDR3 region has 12 residues. J gave up 5 bases and V 10 bases, and 6 bases lay outside the gene matches. The CDR3 loop is CATRDREDEQYF. The CDR3 DNA is TGTGCCACCAGGGACAGGGAGGACGAGCAGTACTTC.

This clone was counted only a few times. The chain joins TRBV4-3 to TRBJ2-3; D unresolved. CDR3 length: 14 residues. Germline values: CDR1 LGHNA, CDR2 YSLEER. V gave up 0 bases and J gave up 2 bases, with 6 bases separating them. The chain's CDR3 is CASSQDLATDTQYF. DNA of the CDR3: TGCGCCAGCAGCCAAGATCTGGCCACAGATACGCAGTATTTT.

The sample holds a few counts of this clone. The V gene is TRBV30, the J gene TRBJ2-7; no reliable D call. V lost 2 bases, J lost 4 bases, and 12 bases lay in between. CDR3 size: 13 residues. CDR1 is GTSNPN, CDR2 SVGIG, per germline (reference sequence). CDR3 nucleotides: TGTGCCTGGAGTAACAACCTCCTATACGAGCAGTACGTC. Encoded protein: CAWSNNLLYEQYV.

The genes are TRBV29-1 and TRBJ2-5; tentatively, D is TRBD2 (6 bases). This CDR3 contains 15 residues. Trimming removed 7 bases at V and 3 bases at J, with 21 bases between. The germline V gene encodes CDR1 SQVTM and CDR2 ANQGSEA. CDR3: CSARGPGGLKETQYF. The CDR3 DNA follows: TGCAGCGCCCGAGGGCCTGGGGGGTTAAAAGAGACCCAGTACTTC.

This clone was picked up one time. The DNA for the CDR3 is TGCGCCAGCAGCCAAGAGGGACAGTTTAATTCACCCCTCCACTTT. Its translation: CASSQEGQFNSPLHF. The chain couples TRBV4-3 to TRBJ1-6; 7 bases align to TRBD1. CDR1 LGHNA and CDR2 YSLEER come from the germline V gene. The CDR3 totals 15 residues. V shed 0 bases, J shed 6 bases, and the junction held 2 bases outside the gene matches.

This clone was seen ten or more times. The chain combines TRBV18 with TRBJ2-1; the D is unclear. Germline V gene data show CDR1 as KGHSH and CDR2 as LQKENI. The germline V and J ends were trimmed by 4 bases and 5 bases, with 3 bases remaining between them. This CDR3 spans 11 amino acids. The CDR3 region is CASSLDNEQFF. The CDR3, as DNA: TGTGCCAGCTCACTGGACAATGAGCAGTTCTTC.

This clone has more than one count but fewer than ten. CDR3 bases: TGTGCCAGCAGAGGGACCGCTTACAATGAGCAGTTCTTC. This encodes CASRGTAYNEQFF. This chain uses TRBV28 with TRBJ2-1; D might be TRBD1 or TRBD2, each matching 5 bases. V lost 6 bases, J lost 4 bases, and 10 bases lay in between. The CDR3 covers 13 residues. CDR1 MDHEN and CDR2 SYDVKM come from the germline V gene.

V and J are TRBV5-4 and TRBJ2-7; the match to TRBD2 covers 13 bases. The CDR3 is 14 residues long. Germline V gene data show CDR1 as SGHNT and CDR2 as YYREEE (reference sequence). Losses at the gene ends were 4 bases for V and 7 bases for J; bases not matched to a gene: 5. For the CDR3, the DNA is TGTGCCAGCAGCCCCGAGGGACTAGCGGGAGAGCAGTACGTC. It codes for CASSPEGLAGEQYV.

This clone turned up a few times. This chain joins TRBV5-6 and TRBJ2-1; D possibly corresponds to TRBD1 (6 bases). The V gene's germline CDR1 is SGHDT and CDR2 YYEEEE. Trimming took off 6 bases at V and 3 bases at J, with 16 bases between the two ends. The CDR3 extends over 15 amino acids. This chain's CDR3 is CASTLRDIGYNEQFF. In DNA, the CDR3 is TGTGCCAGCACCCTCAGGGACATTGGCTACAATGAGCAGTTCTTC. The variable domain in full, with the rest retrieved from reference TRBV5-6 and TRBJ2-1, is DAGVTQSPTHLIKTRGQQVTLRCSPKSGHDTVSWYQQALGQGPQFIFQYYEEEERQRGNFPDRFSGHQFPNYSSELNVNALLLGDSALYLCASTLRDIGYNEQFFGPGTRLTVL.

This clone occurred a few times. The J gene is TRBJ2-3, the V gene TRBV5-1; TRBD1 might be the D (5 bases). The CDR3 runs to 15 residues. Trimming removed 2 bases from V and 2 bases from J, with 12 bases in between. The germline V gene encodes CDR1 SGHRS and CDR2 YFSETQ. CDR3 loop: CASSFPRDYTDTQYF. The CDR3 DNA follows: TGCGCCAGCAGCTTTCCCAGGGATTACACAGATACGCAGTATTTT.

This clone was picked up a small number of times. The chain recombines TRBV19 with TRBJ2-3, with D perhaps assigned TRBD1 or TRBD2 (5 bases each). The germline V gene has CDR1 LNHDA and CDR2 SQIVND (reference sequence). V was cut by 2 bases and J by 6 bases, with 12 bases left in between. The CDR3 spans 14 residues. The CDR3 loop reads CASSITGTVDTQYF. Here the CDR3 DNA reads TGTGCCAGTAGTATAACCGGGACCGTGGATACGCAGTATTTT.

In this sample, this clone turned up a few times. CDR3 sequence: CASSQDLMDTQYF. Here the CDR3 DNA reads TGTGCCAGCAGCCAAGACCTCATGGATACGCAGTATTTT. V usage is TRBV4-2 and J usage is TRBJ2-3, with D uncertain. V lost 0 bases and J lost 6, with 7 bases in between. CDR1 and CDR2 (germline): LGHNA, YNFKEQ. The CDR3 runs 13 residues.

CDR3 nucleotide sequence: TGTGCCAGCAGCTATTTGACTAGTGCAATTATGGCCAATGAGCAGTTCTTC. Protein product: CASSYLTSAIMANEQFF. The chain has TRBV9 and TRBJ2-1; possible D gene TRBD2, 6 bases. Germline-derived CDR1 and CDR2 are SGDLS and YYNGEE. V was clipped by 4 bases and J by 6 bases, with 23 bases between them. The CDR3 is made up of 17 amino acids.

The rearrangement links TRBV4-1 to TRBJ2-1; no clear D gene. This CDR3 contains 17 residues. The germline CDR1 and CDR2 sequences are MGHRA and YSYEKL. V lost 0 bases, J lost 5 bases, and 17 bases lay in between. CDR3 residues: CASSQEVLVVSNNEQFF. Written as DNA, the CDR3 is TGCGCCAGCAGCCAAGAAGTCTTAGTTGTGAGTAACAATGAGCAGTTCTTC.

The chain links TRBV9 to TRBJ2-2; a possible D gene is TRBD1 (6 bases). This CDR3 has 15 residues. Germline CDR1 SGDLS, CDR2 YYNGEE. The V and J ends lost 0 bases and 4 bases respectively, with 10 bases between them. DNA of the CDR3: TGTGCCAGCAGCGTAGAAGGGGGACCCACCGGGGAGCTGTTTTTT. As protein: CASSVEGGPTGELFF.